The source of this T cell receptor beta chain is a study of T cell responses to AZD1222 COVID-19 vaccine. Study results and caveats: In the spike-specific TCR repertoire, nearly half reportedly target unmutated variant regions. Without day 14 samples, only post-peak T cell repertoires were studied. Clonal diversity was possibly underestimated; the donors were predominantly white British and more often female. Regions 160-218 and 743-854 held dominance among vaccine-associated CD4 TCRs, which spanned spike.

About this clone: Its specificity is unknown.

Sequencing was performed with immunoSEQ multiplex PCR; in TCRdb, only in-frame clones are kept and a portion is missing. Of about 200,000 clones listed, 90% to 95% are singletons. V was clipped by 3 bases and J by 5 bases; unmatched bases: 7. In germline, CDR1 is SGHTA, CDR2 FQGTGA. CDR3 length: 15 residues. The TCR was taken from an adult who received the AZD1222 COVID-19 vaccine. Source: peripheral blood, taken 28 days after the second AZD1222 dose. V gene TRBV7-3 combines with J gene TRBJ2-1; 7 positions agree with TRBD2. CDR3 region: CASSFGGSENNEQFF. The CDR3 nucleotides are TGTGCCAGCAGCTTCGGCGGGAGTGAGAACAATGAGCAGTTCTTC.